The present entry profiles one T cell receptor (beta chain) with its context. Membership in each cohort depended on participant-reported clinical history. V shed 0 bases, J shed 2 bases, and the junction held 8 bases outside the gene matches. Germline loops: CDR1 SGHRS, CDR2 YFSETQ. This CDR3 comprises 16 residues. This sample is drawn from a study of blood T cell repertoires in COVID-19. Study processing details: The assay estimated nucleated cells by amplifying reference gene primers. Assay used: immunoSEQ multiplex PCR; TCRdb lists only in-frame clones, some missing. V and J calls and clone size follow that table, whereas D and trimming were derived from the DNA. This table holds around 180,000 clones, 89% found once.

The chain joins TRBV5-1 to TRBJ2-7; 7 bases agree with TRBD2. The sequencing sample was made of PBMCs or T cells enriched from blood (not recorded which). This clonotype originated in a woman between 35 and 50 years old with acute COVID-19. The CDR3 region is CASSLEVRGGAYEQYF. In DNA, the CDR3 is TGCGCCAGCAGCTTGGAGGTTCGGGGAGGGGCCTACGAGCAGTACTTC.